Reported below is one T cell receptor (beta chain). Its antigen is not identified. The data stem from a study of shared clonotypes between healthy human individuals. Whole-study results and caveats: The four-donor shared clonotypes exceeded non-shared clonotypes in generation probability, with non-shared ones scoring lower.

Sequenced by immunoSEQ multiplex PCR; TCRdb stores in-frame clones only, minus some. The sample carries about 2.3 million clones, about nine tenths recorded once. V lost 4 bases to trimming and J lost 4 bases, with 11 bases between them. The length of the CDR3 is 14 residues. Germline V lookup: CDR1 MNHEY, CDR2 SMNVEV (reference sequence). This TCR was recovered from a man between 18 and 35 years old in good health. Some clones in this sample may be carry-over from other donors' samples. Sequences were obtained from naive CD4+ T cells from PBMCs. The subset here: CD45RA+ positively selected. This chain connects TRBV27 to TRBJ2-4; no reliable D call. The CDR3 loop reads CASSSSGPKNIQYF. CDR3 coding DNA: TGTGCCAGCAGTTCCTCCGGGCCAAAAAACATTCAGTACTTC.